Sequencing of this TCR beta chain was carried out in a study of neurological immune-mediated disorders. A total of 2 million PBMCs stored at -80 degrees C provided the unsorted libraries. General study points: Among 34 multiple sclerosis patients, phylogenetic grouping put the repertoires of 18 into a single related-CDR3 cluster, a possible signature. CDR3 amino acid sequences of expanded clones were not shared across subjects, a result suggesting private repertoires in all groups.

This clonotype was found many times. What it recognizes is unknown. The CDR3 consists of 15 residues. After removal of 6 bases from V and 7 bases from J, the junction contained 15 bases not matched to a gene. Germline CDR1 DFQATT, CDR2 SNEGSKA (reference sequence). Every sequencing run produced over 190 million TCR-beta sequences, and the sequences from any one run covered 15-18 subjects. Each CDR3 protein is one row after TCRdb ran MiXCR on the 5' RACE reads. Here the sample spans roughly 100,000 distinct CDR3 sequences, under 4.5% being singletons. The chain couples TRBV20-1 to TRBJ2-4, with 7 bases fitting TRBD2. The sequenced sample consisted of PBMCs. The clonotype was recovered from a woman aged 45-60 years with multiple sclerosis. The CDR3 region is CSASKIEVAGNIQYF. CDR3 DNA sequence: TGCAGTGCCAGTAAAATTGAGGTAGCGGGTAACATTCAGTACTTC.